The source of this T cell receptor (beta chain) is a study of T cell changes during pregnancy in multiple sclerosis. Measured with immunoSEQ multiplex PCR; TCRdb has only the in-frame clones, and not every one. The sample yields 40,000 to 65,000 clones, around 92% seen once. Germline values: CDR1 GTSNPN, CDR2 SVGIG (reference sequence). V gave up 1 base and J gave up 2 bases, with 13 bases separating them. CDR3 size: 15 residues. This chain joins TRBV30 and TRBJ2-3; D gene unclear. This material consisted of CD4+ T cells from peripheral blood mononuclear cells, taken in the third trimester of pregnancy. The sequence was collected from a female donor with multiple sclerosis, enrolled in a pregnancy study. CDR3 sequence: CAWSGPLAFTDTQYF. The CDR3 nucleotides are TGTGCCTGGAGTGGTCCTCTGGCCTTCACAGATACGCAGTATTTT.